The 18 T cell receptor beta chains below were found in one sample sequenced in a study of CD8+ T cells in alopecia areata. Following extraction, RNA underwent reverse transcription to cDNA, which served as the sequencing template. The assay was immunoSEQ multiplex PCR, and TCRdb's table has in-frame clones only and misses some. The sample gives a few hundred thousand clones, around 67% of which show up once; 1% to 1.5% is in the top ten. The input for sequencing was CD4+ T cells sorted from blood, taken at week 0. The source of these receptors is a human donor with alopecia areata.

CDR3 in amino acids: CASSLYSGSSYNEQFF. The CDR3 region has the DNA TGTGCCAGCTCACTGTATTCAGGGAGCTCCTACAATGAGCAGTTCTTC. The chain carries TRBV18 and TRBJ2-1; D possibly matches TRBD1 or TRBD2 (5 bases each). Germline-derived CDR1 and CDR2 are KGHSH and LQKENI. This CDR3 is 16 amino acids long. V lost 4 bases and J lost 0, with 13 bases in between.

V is TRBV5-6 and J is TRBJ2-5; D tentatively reads TRBD1 or TRBD2 (6 bases each). Germline loops: CDR1 SGHDT, CDR2 YYEEEE. V was trimmed by 4 bases and J by 3 bases, leaving 10 bases between them. There are 13 residues in the CDR3. The DNA of the CDR3 is TGTGCCAGCAGCGTGAGGGGGGAAGAGACCCAGTACTTC. Protein product: CASSVRGEETQYF.

This chain joins TRBV30 and TRBJ1-1, with a weak D call TRBD1 (5 bases). V lost 0 bases to trimming and J lost 4 bases, with 9 bases between them. Germline V gene sequence: CDR1 GTSNPN, CDR2 SVGIG (reference sequence). CDR3 length: 13 amino acids. The CDR3: CAWSVGEGTEAFF. Written as DNA, the CDR3 is TGTGCCTGGAGTGTGGGGGAGGGCACTGAAGCTTTCTTT. The complete variable domain, with remaining parts taken from reference TRBV30 and TRBJ1-1, reads SQTIHQWPATLVQPVGSPLSLECTVEGTSNPNLYWYRQAAGRGLQLLFYSVGIGQISSEVPQNLSASRPQDRQFILSSKKLLLSDSGFYLCAWSVGEGTEAFFGQGTRLTVV.

The CDR3 DNA reads as TGCAGCGCCCCTGACAGGAGTAATGAAAAACTGTTTTTT. This translates into CSAPDRSNEKLFF. The chain uses TRBV29-1 and TRBJ1-4, with a possible D match to TRBD1 (6 bases). Trimming left V 7 bases short and J 4 bases short, with 13 bases between. The CDR3 loop spans 13 amino acids. The germline CDR1 and CDR2 sequences are SQVTM and ANQGSEA. The variable domain in full, completed from reference TRBV29-1 and TRBJ1-4, reads SAVISQKPSRDICQRGTSLTIQCQVDSQVTMMFWYRQQPGQSLTLIATANQGSEATYESGFVIDKFPISRPNLTFSTLTVSNMSPEDSSIYLCSAPDRSNEKLFFGSGTQLSVL.

This clone was seen only once. This rearrangement joins TRBV29-1 to TRBJ2-1; 7 bases map to TRBD1. With 7 bases clipped from V and 7 bases from J, the junction kept 16 bases outside the gene matches. Germline loops: CDR1 SQVTM, CDR2 ANQGSEA. CDR3 size: 15 residues. The CDR3 region has the DNA TGCAGCGCTTGGGGGACAGCCACTGAGATTAATGAGCAGTTCTTC. Amino acids: CSAWGTATEINEQFF.

This clone has just a few counts. This chain joins TRBV5-4 and TRBJ1-2; 7 bases are shared with TRBD1. The ends lost 2 bases at V and 8 bases at J; junction bases unmatched: 3. The CDR3 extends over 12 amino acids. CDR1 is SGHNT, CDR2 YYREEE, per germline (reference sequence). The CDR3 DNA is TGTGCCAGCAGCTTAGTAGGGGGCGGCTACACCTTC. Translating it yields CASSLVGGGYTF. The variable domain in full, with the rest retrieved from reference TRBV5-4 and TRBJ1-2, is ETGVTQSPTHLIKTRGQQVTLRCSSQSGHNTVSWYQQALGQGPQFIFQYYREEENGRGNFPPRFSGLQFPNYSSELNVNALELDDSALYLCASSLVGGGYTFGSGTRLTVV.

This clone has just one count. V is TRBV6-5 and J is TRBJ2-3; 8 positions agree with TRBD1. The CDR3 runs 15 residues. CDR1 and CDR2 (germline): MNHEY, SVGAGI. Losses at the gene ends were 7 bases for V and 1 base for J; bases not matched to a gene: 7. In DNA form, the CDR3 reads TGTGCCAGCATGTTACAGGGGGTCGGCACAGATACGCAGTATTTT. Its protein is CASMLQGVGTDTQYF.

The genes are TRBV6-5 and TRBJ2-7; D not certain. The germline V and J ends were trimmed by 0 bases and 6 bases, with 9 bases remaining between them. In germline, CDR1 is MNHEY, CDR2 SVGAGI. The CDR3 sequence is 13 residues long. CDR3 residues: CASSYSTRGEQYF. DNA for the CDR3: TGTGCCAGCAGTTACTCCACCAGAGGCGAGCAGTACTTC.

The rearrangement uses TRBV5-1 and TRBJ2-3; 9 positions agree with TRBD1. The V segment lost 0 bases and the J segment 5 bases; nucleotides outside the gene matches: 1. Germline V lookup: CDR1 SGHRS, CDR2 YFSETQ. This CDR3 has 14 amino acids. CDR3 sequence: CASSLGTGEDTQYF. CDR3 in DNA: TGCGCCAGCAGCTTGGGGACAGGGGAAGATACGCAGTATTTT.

Only a few counts were recorded for this clone. This chain joins TRBV5-6 and TRBJ1-1; D gene ambiguous. V was clipped by 2 bases and J by 2 bases, with 1 base between them. The CDR3 length is 11 residues. The germline V gene has CDR1 SGHDT and CDR2 YYEEEE. Written as DNA, the CDR3 is TGTGCCAGCAGCTTTAACACTGAAGCTTTCTTT. It codes for CASSFNTEAFF.

This clone has just one count. The rearrangement links TRBV30 to TRBJ1-6, with D perhaps matching TRBD1 (5 bases). Germline V CDR1 and CDR2: GTSNPN, SVGIG (reference sequence). The CDR3 sequence is 14 residues long. Between the trimmed V and J ends, which lost 0 bases and 7 bases, there was a span of 10 bases. Here the CDR3 DNA reads TGTGCCTGGAGTGTACTGACAGTCAATTCACCCCTCCACTTT. Encoded protein: CAWSVLTVNSPLHF. Combining the CDR3 with reference TRBV30 and TRBJ1-6 gives the whole variable domain SQTIHQWPATLVQPVGSPLSLECTVEGTSNPNLYWYRQAAGRGLQLLFYSVGIGQISSEVPQNLSASRPQDRQFILSSKKLLLSDSGFYLCAWSVLTVNSPLHFGNGTRLTVT.

About this clone itself: Other nucleotide sequences in the sample specify the same CDR3. This sequence joins TRBV29-1 and TRBJ2-7; unclear D gene. CDR1 and CDR2 from the germline V gene are SQVTM and ANQGSEA. The germline V and J ends were trimmed by 4 bases and 4 bases, with 8 bases remaining between them. There are 11 residues in the CDR3. The DNA of the CDR3 is TGCAGCGTTGTGTGGTCGTACGAGCAGTACTTC. Translation gives CSVVWSYEQYF.

The rearrangement links TRBV30 to TRBJ1-5; unclear D gene. The CDR3 is made up of 11 amino acids. Trimming removed 6 bases from V and 4 bases from J, with 7 bases in between. Germline CDR1 is GTSNPN and CDR2 is SVGIG (reference sequence). The CDR3 is CACERNQPQHF. CDR3 coding DNA: TGTGCCTGCGAGAGAAATCAGCCCCAGCATTTT. The full variable domain, in which reference TRBV30 and TRBJ1-5 provide the parts outside the CDR3, is SQTIHQWPATLVQPVGSPLSLECTVEGTSNPNLYWYRQAAGRGLQLLFYSVGIGQISSEVPQNLSASRPQDRQFILSSKKLLLSDSGFYLCACERNQPQHFGDGTRLSIL.

The rearrangement uses TRBV25-1 and TRBJ1-2; D gene uncertain. The V end lost 2 bases, the J end lost 6 bases, and 1 base lay between the germline ends. This CDR3 is built from 10 residues. The germline V gene has CDR1 MGHDK and CDR2 SYGVNS. CDR3 sequence: CASSEDGYTF. The CDR3 DNA follows: TGTGCCAGCAGTGAAGATGGCTACACCTTC.

The V gene is TRBV25-1, the J gene TRBJ1-2; D ambiguous. The CDR3 has 15 amino acids. With 3 bases removed from V and 8 bases from J, the gap between germline ends came to 19 bases. Germline V gene sequence: CDR1 MGHDK, CDR2 SYGVNS. CDR3 in amino acids: CASSDGQPFMHGYTF. In nucleotides, the CDR3 is TGTGCCAGCAGTGATGGGCAGCCCTTTATGCACGGCTACACCTTC.

A few counts support this clone. The genes are TRBV7-2 and TRBJ1-1; tentatively, D is TRBD1 (5 bases). From germline, CDR1 is SGHTA and CDR2 FQGNSA. CDR3 size: 14 residues. V gave up 4 bases and J gave up 1 base, with 10 bases separating them. This CDR3 is CASSWGRQNTEAFF. The CDR3, as DNA: TGTGCCAGCAGCTGGGGGAGGCAGAACACTGAAGCTTTCTTT.

The genes are TRBV7-2 and TRBJ2-1; 10 nucleotides agree with TRBD2. CDR1 is SGHTA and CDR2 is FQGNSA in the germline V gene. Trimming took 5 bases from V and 9 from J; bases not matched to a gene: 7. This CDR3 contains 14 residues. The CDR3 region is CASSLRLAGVEQFF. Written as DNA, the CDR3 is TGTGCCAGCAGCCTCAGGCTAGCGGGGGTTGAGCAGTTCTTC. Supplemented by reference TRBV7-2 and TRBJ2-1, the full variable domain reads GAGVSQSPSNKVTEKGKDVELRCDPISGHTALYWYRQSLGQGLEFLIYFQGNSAPDKSGLPSDRFSAERTGGSVSTLTIQRTQQEDSAVYLCASSLRLAGVEQFFGPGTRLTVL.

The V gene is TRBV15, the J gene TRBJ2-7; D may correspond to TRBD1 or TRBD2 (5 bases each). CDR3 length: 16 amino acids. From germline, CDR1 is LNHNV and CDR2 YYDKDF (reference sequence). The germline V and J ends were trimmed by 1 base and 0 bases, with 13 bases remaining between them. Here the CDR3 DNA reads TGTGCCACCAGCAGAGTGGTGGGGGTAAGCTCCTACGAGCAGTACTTC. Protein product: CATSRVVGVSSYEQYF.